Below are 20 T cell receptor beta chains sequenced from a single sample in a study of CD8 T cells in ankylosing spondylitis. TCRdb itself ran the 5' RACE reads through MiXCR, one entry per CDR3 protein. In the table there are approximately 260,000 distinct CDR3 sequences, 8.6% of which are singletons. Material for sequencing was blood, either unsorted or a sorted T cell fraction (not recorded which). The origin of the receptors is a male donor with ankylosing spondylitis or in good health (not recorded which).

This clonotype was recorded many times. The chain recombines TRBV7-8 with TRBJ1-1; D ambiguous. V lost 7 bases and J 4 bases, leaving 10 bases between the germline ends. In germline, CDR1 is SGHVS, CDR2 FQNEAQ. This CDR3 is built from 12 residues. For the CDR3, the DNA is TGTGCCAGCACCTCTTCCGGCACTGAAGCTTTCTTT. It encodes CASTSSGTEAFF. Supplemented by reference TRBV7-8 and TRBJ1-1, the full variable domain reads GAGVSQSPRYKVAKRGQDVALRCDPISGHVSLFWYQQALGQGPEFLTYFQNEAQLDKSGLPSDRFFAERPEGSVSTLKIQRTQQEDSAVYLCASTSSGTEAFFGQGTRLTVV.

This clonotype was counted many times. The J gene is TRBJ2-3, the V gene TRBV5-1; no definite D call. The ends were cut back, 4 bases at V and 2 bases at J, with 11 bases in the middle. The CDR3 covers 14 residues. Germline V gene sequence: CDR1 SGHRS, CDR2 YFSETQ. The CDR3 DNA sequence: TGCGCCAGCAGCCCTGGGATCGACACAGATACGCAGTATTTT. The encoded protein is CASSPGIDTDTQYF. Full variable domain (missing parts from reference TRBV5-1 and TRBJ2-3): KAGVTQTPRYLIKTRGQQVTLSCSPISGHRSVSWYQQTPGQGLQFLFEYFSETQRNKGNFPGRFSGRQFSNSRSEMNVSTLELGDSALYLCASSPGIDTDTQYFGPGTRLTVL.

This clonotype was counted many times. V is TRBV11-2 and J is TRBJ1-1, with 7 bases lining up with TRBD1. CDR3 length: 13 residues. CDR1 is SGHAT and CDR2 is FQNNGV in the germline V gene. Trimming cost V 8 bases and J 1 base; bases outside gene matches: 4. The CDR3 coding sequence is TGTGCCAGCCACAGGGGAGGGAACACTGAAGCTTTCTTT. This codes for CASHRGGNTEAFF.

The rearrangement links TRBV10-3 to TRBJ1-2, with 8 bases fitting TRBD1. Germline V lookup: CDR1 ENHRY, CDR2 SYGVKD. The ends lost 7 bases at V and 4 bases at J; junction bases unmatched: 5. The CDR3 has 13 residues. CDR3 residues: CAITIGTGYGYTF. The CDR3 nucleotides are TGTGCCATCACCATAGGGACAGGCTATGGCTACACCTTC.

This clonotype showed up many times. The V and J genes are TRBV7-9 and TRBJ1-1, with D uncertain. CDR1 is SEHNR and CDR2 is FQNEAQ in the germline V gene (reference sequence). The CDR3 covers 16 residues. V lost 5 bases and J lost 1, with 17 bases in between. CDR3 coding DNA: TGTGCCAGCAGCCCCCTTGGGAGGCAATCGAACACTGAAGCTTTCTTT. Its translation is CASSPLGRQSNTEAFF.

Ten or more counts support this clonotype. This rearrangement joins TRBV5-1 to TRBJ1-4; 8 nucleotides align to TRBD1. With V trimmed by 0 bases and J by 8 bases, 12 bases remained unmatched. Germline V gene lookup returns CDR1 SGHRS and CDR2 YFSETQ. This CDR3 has 17 amino acids. CDR3 protein: CASSLGGPGGTIEKLFF. The CDR3 DNA reads TGCGCCAGCAGCTTGGGGGGGCCAGGGGGCACCATCGAAAAACTGTTTTTT. The full variable domain, rest sourced from reference TRBV5-1 and TRBJ1-4, is KAGVTQTPRYLIKTRGQQVTLSCSPISGHRSVSWYQQTPGQGLQFLFEYFSETQRNKGNFPGRFSGRQFSNSRSEMNVSTLELGDSALYLCASSLGGPGGTIEKLFFGSGTQLSVL.

This clonotype was recorded at least ten times. The V call is TRBV7-2, the J call TRBJ2-5; D call uncertain. V shed 5 bases and J shed 5 bases, with 18 bases lying between them. The CDR3 has 15 amino acids. The germline V gene encodes CDR1 SGHTA and CDR2 FQGNSA. The CDR3 DNA is TGTGCCAGCAGCCCCCTCGGAAACAAGTTCGAGACCCAGTACTTC. Translation: CASSPLGNKFETQYF.

This clonotype was detected a few times. This chain uses TRBV5-5 with TRBJ2-2; D assignment may be TRBD1 or TRBD2 (5 bases each). V was pared by 7 bases and J by 0 bases, with 13 bases between. CDR3 size: 15 residues. The germline V gene encodes CDR1 SGHKS and CDR2 YYEKEE (reference sequence). The CDR3 region is CASARGVTNTGELFF. The CDR3 DNA follows: TGTGCCAGCGCTAGAGGGGTCACGAACACCGGGGAGCTGTTTTTT.

The gene calls are TRBV7-2 and TRBJ1-3, with D perhaps matching TRBD1 (5 bases). The CDR3 has 17 amino acids. Germline-derived CDR1 and CDR2 are SGHTA and FQGNSA. V lost 2 bases and J 4 bases, leaving 18 bases between the germline ends. The CDR3 protein is CASSLNTWGSPGNTIYF. CDR3 bases: TGTGCCAGCAGCTTAAATACGTGGGGGTCGCCCGGAAACACCATATATTTT.

This clonotype was seen at least ten times. The V gene is TRBV20-1, the J gene TRBJ2-2; the match to TRBD1 covers 7 bases. This CDR3 is built from 17 residues. J lost 3 bases, V lost 0 bases, and 10 bases had no gene match. Germline V CDR1 and CDR2: DFQATT, SNEGSKA (reference sequence). DNA for the CDR3: TGCAGTGCTAGAGATACATTAGGCCAGGGGGACACCGGGGAGCTGTTTTTT. It yields the protein CSARDTLGQGDTGELFF.

The chain combines TRBV7-8 with TRBJ2-6, with D possibly being TRBD1 or TRBD2 (5 bases each). The germline CDR1 and CDR2 sequences are SGHVS and FQNEAQ. The CDR3 length is 16 residues. V dropped 4 bases and J dropped 0 bases, with 10 bases sitting between them. The CDR3 DNA follows: TGTGCCAGCAGCTACGGGACGGCCTCTGGGGCCAACGTCCTGACTTTC. Protein product: CASSYGTASGANVLTF.

This clonotype was counted at least ten times. The chain carries TRBV29-1 and TRBJ2-6; TRBD1 matches at 7 bases. CDR1 and CDR2 from the germline V gene are SQVTM and ANQGSEA. This CDR3 is built from 16 residues. J gave up 3 bases and V 3 bases, and 8 bases lay outside the gene matches. The CDR3 protein is CSVETGFSDGANVLTF. The CDR3 DNA reads TGCAGCGTTGAGACAGGGTTCTCTGATGGGGCCAACGTCCTGACTTTC.

In its sample, this clonotype was seen many times. The V call is TRBV27, the J call TRBJ1-1; possible D gene TRBD1, 6 bases. V was trimmed by 6 bases and J by 11 bases, leaving 25 bases between them. This CDR3 is built from 15 residues. Germline V gives CDR1 MNHEY, CDR2 SMNVEV (reference sequence). The CDR3 DNA reads TGTGCCAGCAGAAAACTACCCTGGGGGGGCGAAGAGGCTTTCTTT. Encoded protein: CASRKLPWGGEEAFF.

This clonotype was detected ten times or more. V gene TRBV29-1 combines with J gene TRBJ2-3; D not resolved. Trimming pared 4 bases from V and 2 bases from J, leaving 7 bases between. Germline V CDR1 and CDR2: SQVTM, ANQGSEA. The CDR3 covers 12 residues. CDR3 region: CSVGQFTDTQYF. CDR3 bases: TGCAGCGTTGGTCAGTTCACAGATACGCAGTATTTT.

This clonotype was counted at least ten times. The rearrangement uses TRBV20-1 and TRBJ2-1, with D possibly matching TRBD2 (6 bases). V dropped 1 base and J dropped 3 bases, with 13 bases sitting between them. Germline CDR1 and CDR2: DFQATT and SNEGSKA (reference sequence). The CDR3 covers 15 residues. The chain's CDR3 is CSARVGSGDYNEQFF. The CDR3 coding sequence is TGCAGTGCTAGAGTCGGTAGCGGAGACTACAATGAGCAGTTCTTC.

This clonotype was counted at least ten times. The chain has TRBV20-1 and TRBJ1-4; no clear D. This CDR3 is built from 14 residues. V was trimmed by 3 bases and J by 6 bases, leaving 14 bases between them. Germline assignment: CDR1 DFQATT and CDR2 SNEGSKA (reference sequence). The CDR3 DNA sequence: TGCAGTGCTAGGTCCTGGATGGGTTATGAAAAACTGTTTTTT. Encoded protein: CSARSWMGYEKLFF.

This clonotype was observed many times. The V gene is TRBV9, the J gene TRBJ2-3, with D hard to call. Trimming took 3 bases from V and 6 from J, leaving 17 bases between them. Germline V lookup: CDR1 SGDLS, CDR2 YYNGEE. CDR3 size: 15 residues. This chain's CDR3 is CASSDTTGPRDTQYF. DNA of the CDR3: TGTGCCAGCAGCGACACGACGGGTCCGCGTGATACGCAGTATTTT.

This chain joins TRBV12-3 or TRBV12-4 and TRBJ1-1; unclear D gene. V was pared by 2 bases and J by 0 bases, with 7 bases between. The CDR3 consists of 14 residues. The CDR3 DNA reads TGTGCCAGCAGTTTAACAGATATGAACACTGAAGCTTTCTTT. Translating gives CASSLTDMNTEAFF.

This clonotype appeared many times. The chain couples TRBV20-1 to TRBJ2-1, with 7 bases matching TRBD2. The V segment lost 0 bases and the J segment 7 bases; nucleotides outside the gene matches: 15. The length of the CDR3 is 17 residues. Germline V gene data show CDR1 as DFQATT and CDR2 as SNEGSKA (reference sequence). The chain's CDR3 is CSARDHLREGLWNEQFF. The CDR3 DNA reads as TGCAGTGCTAGAGATCATCTTAGGGAGGGCCTATGGAATGAGCAGTTCTTC.

This clonotype was seen at least ten times. The CDR3 coding sequence is TGTGCCAGCAGTTACAAGGGACAATGGCGCAATCAGCCCCAGCATTTT. Translated: CASSYKGQWRNQPQHF. This chain joins TRBV6-2 or TRBV6-3 and TRBJ1-5; TRBD1 might be the D (6 bases). Germline CDR1 MNHEY, CDR2 SVGEGT. V lost 2 bases and J 2 bases, leaving 13 bases between the germline ends. CDR3 length: 16 amino acids.